This record concerns one T cell receptor beta chain sequence. The entry originates in a study of blood T cell repertoires in COVID-19. On the study more broadly: Nucleic acid was either cDNA or gDNA, and it came from T cells, B-cell-depleted T cells, or PBMCs.

The germline CDR1 and CDR2 sequences are SGHVS and FQNEAQ. The CDR3 length is 16 residues. Trimming removed 0 bases from V and 4 bases from J, with 13 bases in between. Repertoires were generated with immunoSEQ multiplex PCR, while TCRdb's copy carries only in-frame clones and drops some. The data show about 61,000 clones, approximately 86% seen once. The rearrangement uses TRBV7-8 and TRBJ1-5; D gene uncertain. The source of this sequence is a man between 65 and 80 years old with acute or convalescent COVID-19. The sample was peripheral blood. This CDR3 is CASSLAHNSANQPQHF. The CDR3 DNA sequence: TGTGCCAGCAGCTTAGCGCATAACAGTGCAAATCAGCCCCAGCATTTT.